The clone carrying this T cell receptor beta chain appeared a single time. This entry belongs to a study of blood T cell repertoires in COVID-19. At the level of the study: Acute-phase and convalescent COVID-19 samples originated in the United States, Italy and Spain.

This CDR3 spans 15 amino acids. With 1 base removed from V and 5 bases from J, the gap between germline ends came to 12 bases. The germline V gene encodes CDR1 LGHDT and CDR2 YNNKEL (reference sequence). Data came from immunoSEQ multiplex PCR; TCRdb stores just in-frame clones and leaves some out. The sample carries a few hundred thousand clones, roughly 82% recorded once. The sequencing sample was made of peripheral blood. The V gene is TRBV3-1 (or the pseudogene TRBV3-2), the J gene TRBJ2-1; D not resolved. This sequence was found in a man aged 45-65 years with active or convalescent COVID-19. The CDR3 is CASSQVSYLNNEQFF. The CDR3 bases are TGTGCCAGCAGCCAAGTCTCCTATCTTAACAATGAGCAGTTCTTC.